The rows below give T cell receptor beta chains drawn from one sample of a study of T cells after yellow fever vaccination. One entry per CDR3 protein, called by TCRdb with MiXCR from the 5' RACE reads. This table has about 430,000 distinct CDR3 sequences, around 20% appearing once. The material was PBMCs, obtained before the yellow fever booster vaccination. The receptors come from a man younger than 30 who received the YFV17D yellow fever vaccine. CDR3s include the opening cysteine and the closing phenylalanine or tryptophan. A D gene is named only where the DNA matches it firmly. The listing skips clone size in some rows; elsewhere it reads once, few, many or a size class.

d_call	v_call	j_call	clone_size	cdr3_nt	cdr3_aa
.	TRBV6-6	TRBJ2-2	.	TGTGCCAGCAGTACCCCCCTGGCCCGGTCCGGGGAGCTGTTTTTT	CASSTPLARSGELFF
.	TRBV6-1	TRBJ2-6	few	TGTGCCAGCAGTCTACAAAGATCTGGGGCCAACGTCCTGACTTTC	CASSLQRSGANVLTF
.	TRBV5-1	TRBJ1-1	few	TGCGCCAGCAGTCGAGAGGAAGGGGTGCGCACTGAAGCTTTCTTT	CASSREEGVRTEAFF
.	TRBV4-1	TRBJ1-1	few	TGCGCCAGCAGCCAAGCCCTGGCATGGAACACTGAAGCTTTCTTT	CASSQALAWNTEAFF
.	TRBV6-6	TRBJ2-5	few	TGTGCCAGCAGTTACTCCAGCCTTAATCGTCAAGAGACCCAGTACTTC	CASSYSSLNRQETQYF
TRBD2	TRBV4-3	TRBJ2-1	.	TGCGCCAGCAGCCGTGGGACTAGCGGCCAGAATGAGCAGTTCTTC	CASSRGTSGQNEQFF
TRBD1	TRBV4-3	TRBJ2-1	few	TGCGCCAGCAGCCAACATAGGGACAGGACCTCCTACAATGAGCAGTTCTTC	CASSQHRDRTSYNEQFF
TRBD2	TRBV4-3	TRBJ2-5	few	TGCGCCAGCAGCCAAGGTCGCTCAAGCGGGGTCCAAGAGACCCAGTACTTC	CASSQGRSSGVQETQYF
.	TRBV11-2	TRBJ2-3	many	TGTGCCAGCAGGGGTCTCAGGGTCCACACAGATACGCAGTATTTT	CASRGLRVHTDTQYF
.	TRBV5-1	TRBJ2-2	few	TGCGCCAGCAGGCCTATAGGGACCGGGGAGCTGTTTTTT	CASRPIGTGELFF
TRBD1	TRBV5-1	TRBJ2-7	many	TGCGCCAGCAGCTTGGACAGGGGGATCTCCTACGAGCAGTACTTC	CASSLDRGISYEQYF
.	TRBV28	TRBJ1-6	.	TGTGCCAGCAGTTTGGCGGCGAATAATTCACCCCTCCACTTT	CASSLAANNSPLHF
.	TRBV6-5	TRBJ2-5	few	TGTGCCAGCAGTTTGGGGGAGTCTCTCCAAGAGACCCAGTACTTC	CASSLGESLQETQYF
.	TRBV6-6	TRBJ1-5	few	TGTGCCAGCAGTTACTCGAAGACCGAGAGCAATCAGCCCCAGCATTTT	CASSYSKTESNQPQHF
.	TRBV7-2	TRBJ1-2	few	TGTGCCAGCAGCTTAGCAGTGGACAAAATCTATGGCTACACCTTC	CASSLAVDKIYGYTF
.	TRBV29-1	TRBJ2-3	few	TGCAGCGTTGAGGAAGGGGCCGTTGATACGCAGTATTTT	CSVEEGAVDTQYF
TRBD2	TRBV5-5	TRBJ2-5	.	TGTGCCAGCAGTTACGCCCTATCAGCGGGGTTGGTTCGGACCCAGTACTTC	CASSYALSAGLVRTQYF
.	TRBV7-3	TRBJ2-1	once	TGTGCCAGCAGCTTAGTCTTAAGCTCCTACAATGAGCAGTTCTTC	CASSLVLSSYNEQFF
TRBD2	TRBV4-2	TRBJ2-5	.	TGTGCCAGCAGCCAAGGGACTAGCGGGGGGGCACGGGAGACCCAGTACTTC	CASSQGTSGGARETQYF
TRBD2	TRBV19	TRBJ2-1	.	TGTGCCAGTAGTACTGCTAGCGGGGGTTACAATGAGCAGTTCTTC	CASSTASGGYNEQFF
.	TRBV18	TRBJ2-5	few	TGTGCCAGCTCACCACGTCGAGGGAATACGGGGGAGACCCAGTACTTC	CASSPRRGNTGETQYF
.	TRBV5-1	TRBJ1-1	.	TGCGCCAGCAGCCCAGCCGTTCTGGGGAACACTGAAGCTTTCTTT	CASSPAVLGNTEAFF
.	TRBV20-1	TRBJ2-4	few	TGCAGCGCCGCGGTGGGGGAAAACATTCAGTACTTC	CSAAVGENIQYF
.	TRBV10-3	TRBJ2-1	few	TGTGCCACCCGGTTTTACAATGAGCAGTTCTTC	CATRFYNEQFF
.	TRBV10-3	TRBJ2-5	.	TGTGCCATCAGGGCGCTTTCGGGGGAGACCCAGTACTTC	CAIRALSGETQYF
TRBD2	TRBV5-1	TRBJ2-3	few	TGCGCCAGCAGCTTGGCCCTAGCGGGGGGCCTGGATACGCAGTATTTT	CASSLALAGGLDTQYF
.	TRBV19	TRBJ1-1	.	TGTGCCAGTAGGTATAGTACAAACACTGAAGCTTTCTTT	CASRYSTNTEAFF
.	TRBV28	TRBJ2-7	.	TGTGCCAGCGGGCGGAGCTCCTACGAGCAGTACTTC	CASGRSSYEQYF
.	TRBV15	TRBJ2-5	few	TGTGCCACCAGCAGGAACCGGGGGACCCTCGCCCAAGAGACCCAGTACTTC	CATSRNRGTLAQETQYF
.	TRBV5-5	TRBJ2-7	few	TGTGCCAGCAGCGTCCGGGACTGGAGCGAGCAGTACTTC	CASSVRDWSEQYF
TRBD2	TRBV2	TRBJ2-1	.	TGTGCCAGCAGTGGTCTCAGCGGGGGGCACAATGAGCAGTTCTTC	CASSGLSGGHNEQFF
.	TRBV7-9	TRBJ1-1	.	TGTGCCAGCAGCTTAGCTATGGCGAACACTGAAGCTTTCTTT	CASSLAMANTEAFF
.	TRBV5-4	TRBJ1-2	.	TGTGCCAGCAGCTTGAATATGGGCACAACCTCTGGCTACACCTTC	CASSLNMGTTSGYTF